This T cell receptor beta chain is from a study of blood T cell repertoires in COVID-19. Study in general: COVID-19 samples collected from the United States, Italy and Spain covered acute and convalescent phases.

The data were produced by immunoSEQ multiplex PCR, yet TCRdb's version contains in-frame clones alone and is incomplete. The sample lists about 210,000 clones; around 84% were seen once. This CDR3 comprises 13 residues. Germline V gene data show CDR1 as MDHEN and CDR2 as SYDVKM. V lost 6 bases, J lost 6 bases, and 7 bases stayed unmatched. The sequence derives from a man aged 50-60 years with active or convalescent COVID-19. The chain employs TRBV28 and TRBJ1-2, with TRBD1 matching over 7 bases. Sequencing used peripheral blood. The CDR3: CASSLTGKDGYTF. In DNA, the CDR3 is TGTGCCAGCAGCTTGACAGGGAAGGATGGCTACACCTTC.